The sequence of this T cell receptor (beta chain) was determined in a study of blood T cell repertoires in COVID-19 (TCRdb year 2020). Study-wide context: Samples covering the acute and convalescent phases of COVID-19 were provided by collaborators in the United States, Italy and Spain. The dataset comprised deeply sampled blood TCRbeta repertoires from subjects exposed to, actively infected with, or recovered from COVID-19. The repertoires were released in a freely available public database intended as a resource for research on the immune response to SARS-CoV-2. Samples were obtained from the ongoing ImmuneRACE study (first 160 participants) and from approximately 1,200 subjects provided by 6 global collaborators. The prospective study material was composed of cDNA or gDNA derived from T cells, B-cell-depleted T cells, or PBMCs. Where available, HLA class I and class II types were taken from metadata supplied by the sample provider and were not determined by assay-based typing. A de-identified subject ID, COVID-19 status, age in years and sex were almost always included in the sample metadata.

V ends up 5 bases short and J 4 bases short, with an unmatched junction base count of 16. CDR1 is given as MDHEN and CDR2 as SYDVKM, both from the germline V gene. The CDR3 holds 17 amino acids from the cysteine to the phenylalanine. The DNA shown is the 51-base CDR3, in frame from base 1. Whole blood was collected in K2EDTA tubes by collaborating institutions according to the institutions' own protocols. For TCRbeta analysis, collaborators shipped samples as frozen whole blood, isolated PBMCs, or DNA extracted from either of those sample types. What the research found in general, with its limitations: How much clinical and demographic metadata was included differed by source and by participant, and the metadata was provided uncurated.

The immunoSEQ Assay, a bias-controlled multiplex PCR, was used to amplify TCRbeta CDR3 regions from genomic DNA. The original methods were these. The number of nucleated cells in each sample was estimated from the amplification of reference gene primers within the assay. To quantify the absolute abundance of each unique TCRbeta CDR3 rearrangement, sequence reads were collapsed and filtered. For each sample, productive Simpson clonality was calculated as the square root of Simpson's diversity index across productive rearrangements. TCRdb's version of the immuneACCESS table is confined to in-frame rearrangements and falls short of the full clone set. An unresolved V gene accounts for under half of the shortfall where checked; the remainder is of unknown origin. From that table come the V and J calls and clone size; the DNA was used to work out D and trimming. For this sample there are some 220,000 clones; around four fifths appear just once. The top ten hold 5% to 7% of the sample.

Regarding this clone: No antigen is known for it. No quality values exist for individual bases; no much larger clone is one base distant.

This clonotype originated in a woman aged 55-69 years with active or convalescent COVID-19. The source material was peripheral blood. Here the chain combines TRBV28 and TRBJ1-2; 7 bases in the middle match TRBD1. The CDR3 amino acid sequence is: CASSPRGTDQVFYGYTF. The nucleotide sequence is given as TGTGCCAGCAGTCCCAGGGGGACAGACCAAGTTTTCTATGGCTACACCTTC.